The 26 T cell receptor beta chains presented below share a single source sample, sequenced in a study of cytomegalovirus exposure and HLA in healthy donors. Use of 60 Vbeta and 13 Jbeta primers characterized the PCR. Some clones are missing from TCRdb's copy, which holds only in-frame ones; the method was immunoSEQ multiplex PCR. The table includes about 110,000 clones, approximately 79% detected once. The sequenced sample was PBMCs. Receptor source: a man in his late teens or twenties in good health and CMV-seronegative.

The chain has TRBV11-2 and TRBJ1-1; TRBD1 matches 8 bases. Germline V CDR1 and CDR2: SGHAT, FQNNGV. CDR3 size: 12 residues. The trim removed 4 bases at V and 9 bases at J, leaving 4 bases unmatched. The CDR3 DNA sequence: TGTGCCAGCAGCTCAGGGACAGGTCAAGCTTTCTTT. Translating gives CASSSGTGQAFF.

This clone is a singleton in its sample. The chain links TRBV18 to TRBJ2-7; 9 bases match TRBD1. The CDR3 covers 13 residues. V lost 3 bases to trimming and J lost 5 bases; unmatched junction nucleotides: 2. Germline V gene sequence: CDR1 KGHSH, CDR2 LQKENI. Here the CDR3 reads CASSPGQGHEQYF. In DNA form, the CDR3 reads TGTGCCAGCTCACCGGGACAGGGCCACGAGCAGTACTTC.

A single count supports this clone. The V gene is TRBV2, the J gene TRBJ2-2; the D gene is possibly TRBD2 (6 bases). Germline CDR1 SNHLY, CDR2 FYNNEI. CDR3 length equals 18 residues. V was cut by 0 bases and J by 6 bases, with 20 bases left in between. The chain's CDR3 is CASSEAAGGPQKSGELFF. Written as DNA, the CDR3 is TGTGCCAGCAGTGAAGCTGCCGGGGGACCCCAGAAGTCCGGGGAGCTGTTTTTT.

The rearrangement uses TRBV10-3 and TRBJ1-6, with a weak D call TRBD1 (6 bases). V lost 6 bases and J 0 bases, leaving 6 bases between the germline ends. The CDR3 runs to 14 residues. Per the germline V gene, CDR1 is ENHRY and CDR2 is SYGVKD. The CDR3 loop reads CAIRDSSYNSPLHF. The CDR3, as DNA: TGTGCCATCAGGGACAGCTCCTATAATTCACCCCTCCACTTT.

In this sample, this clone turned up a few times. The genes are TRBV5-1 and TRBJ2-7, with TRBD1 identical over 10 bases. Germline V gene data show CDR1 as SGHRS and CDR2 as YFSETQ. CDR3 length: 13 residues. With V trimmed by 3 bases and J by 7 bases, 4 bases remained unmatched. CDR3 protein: CASSSGQGEEQYF. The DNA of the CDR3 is TGCGCCAGCAGCTCCGGACAGGGGGAAGAGCAGTACTTC.

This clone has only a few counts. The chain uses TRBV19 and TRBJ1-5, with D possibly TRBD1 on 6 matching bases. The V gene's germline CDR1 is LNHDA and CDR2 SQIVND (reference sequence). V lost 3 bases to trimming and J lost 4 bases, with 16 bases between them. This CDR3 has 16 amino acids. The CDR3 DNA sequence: TGTGCCAGTAGTATCCGGTTACAGGGAGGGAATCAGCCCCAGCATTTT. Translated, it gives CASSIRLQGGNQPQHF.

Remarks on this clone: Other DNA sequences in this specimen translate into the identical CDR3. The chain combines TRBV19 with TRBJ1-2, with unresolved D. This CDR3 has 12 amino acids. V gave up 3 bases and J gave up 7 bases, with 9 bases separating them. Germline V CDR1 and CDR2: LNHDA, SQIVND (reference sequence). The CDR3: CASSMVTGGYTF. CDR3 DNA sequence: TGTGCCAGTAGTATGGTGACGGGTGGCTACACCTTC.

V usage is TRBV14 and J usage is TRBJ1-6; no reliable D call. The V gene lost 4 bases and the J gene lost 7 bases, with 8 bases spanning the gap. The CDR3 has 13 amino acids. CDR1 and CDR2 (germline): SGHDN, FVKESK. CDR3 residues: CASSPRANSPLHF. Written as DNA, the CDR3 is TGTGCCAGCAGCCCGAGGGCCAATTCACCCCTCCACTTT.

CDR3 DNA: TGTGCCAGCAGTTCGATAAGACAGGGGATCGACTATGGCTACACCTTC. This gives the protein CASSSIRQGIDYGYTF. This chain joins TRBV27 and TRBJ1-2; TRBD1 matches 8 bases. CDR3 length: 16 residues. With 4 bases clipped from V and 3 bases from J, the junction kept 10 bases outside the gene matches. In germline, CDR1 is MNHEY, CDR2 SMNVEV (reference sequence).

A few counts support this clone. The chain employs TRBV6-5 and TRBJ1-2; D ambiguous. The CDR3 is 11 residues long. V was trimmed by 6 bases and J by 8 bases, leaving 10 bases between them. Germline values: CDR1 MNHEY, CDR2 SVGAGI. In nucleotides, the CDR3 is TGTGCCAGCAGCCCTGGGAGCGGCTACACCTTC. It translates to CASSPGSGYTF.

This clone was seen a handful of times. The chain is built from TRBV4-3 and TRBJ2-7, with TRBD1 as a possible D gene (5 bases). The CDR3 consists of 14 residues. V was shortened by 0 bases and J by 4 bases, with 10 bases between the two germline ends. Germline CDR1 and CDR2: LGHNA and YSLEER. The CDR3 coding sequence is TGCGCCAGCAGCCAAGATAGGCACAGGTACGAGCAGTACTTC. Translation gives CASSQDRHRYEQYF.

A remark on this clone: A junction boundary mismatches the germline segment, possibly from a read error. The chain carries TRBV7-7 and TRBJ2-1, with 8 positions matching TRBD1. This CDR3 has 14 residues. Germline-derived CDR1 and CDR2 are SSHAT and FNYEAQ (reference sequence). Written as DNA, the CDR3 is TGTGCTAGCAGCCCGGACAGGGCCTACAATGAGCAGTTCTTC. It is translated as CASSPDRAYNEQFF. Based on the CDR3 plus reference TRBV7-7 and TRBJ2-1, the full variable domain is GAGVSQSPRYKVTKRGQDVTLRCDPISSHATLYWYQQALGQGPEFLTYFNYEAQPDKSGLPSDRFSAERPEGSISTLTIQRTEQRDSAMYRCASSPDRAYNEQFFGPGTRLTVL.

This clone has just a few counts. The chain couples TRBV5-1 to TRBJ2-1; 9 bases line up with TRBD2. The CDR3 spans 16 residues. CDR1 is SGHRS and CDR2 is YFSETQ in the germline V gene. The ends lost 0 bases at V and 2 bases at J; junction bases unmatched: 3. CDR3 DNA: TGCGCCAGCAGCTTGGAAGCTAGCGGGGCCTACAATGAGCAGTTCTTC. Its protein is CASSLEASGAYNEQFF.

CDR3 sequence reads: CASSGPLGRAYEQYF. The CDR3 DNA is TGTGCCAGCAGTGGCCCGTTGGGCAGAGCCTACGAGCAGTACTTC. This chain joins TRBV6-1 and TRBJ2-7; no firm D call. CDR3 length: 15 amino acids. Trimming pared 4 bases from V and 2 bases from J, leaving 15 bases between. In germline, CDR1 is MNHNS, CDR2 SASEGT.

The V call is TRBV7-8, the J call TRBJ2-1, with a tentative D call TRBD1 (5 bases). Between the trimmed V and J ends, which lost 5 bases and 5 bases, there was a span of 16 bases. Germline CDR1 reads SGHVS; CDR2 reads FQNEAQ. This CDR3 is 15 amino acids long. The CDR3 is CASSAQLGPDNEQFF. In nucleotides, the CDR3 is TGTGCCAGCAGCGCGCAGTTGGGGCCGGACAATGAGCAGTTCTTC.

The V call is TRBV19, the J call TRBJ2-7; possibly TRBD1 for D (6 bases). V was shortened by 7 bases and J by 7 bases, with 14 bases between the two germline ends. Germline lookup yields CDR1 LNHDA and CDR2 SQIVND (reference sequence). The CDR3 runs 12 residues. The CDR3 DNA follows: TGTGCCAGTACCGCAACAGGGAAAGAGCAGTACTTC. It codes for CASTATGKEQYF.

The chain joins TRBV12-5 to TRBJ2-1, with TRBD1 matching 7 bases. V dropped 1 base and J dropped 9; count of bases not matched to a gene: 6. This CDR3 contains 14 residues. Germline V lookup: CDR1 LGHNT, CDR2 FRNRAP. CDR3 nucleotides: TGTGCTAGTGGTTTGGACAGGGGCAGGGGTGAGCAGTTCTTC. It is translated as CASGLDRGRGEQFF.

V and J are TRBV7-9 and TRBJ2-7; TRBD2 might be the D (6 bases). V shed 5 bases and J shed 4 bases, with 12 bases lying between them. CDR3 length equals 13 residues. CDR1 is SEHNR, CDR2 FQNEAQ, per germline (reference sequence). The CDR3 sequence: CASSGTAYYEQYF. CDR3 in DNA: TGTGCCAGCAGCGGGACTGCCTATTACGAGCAGTACTTC.

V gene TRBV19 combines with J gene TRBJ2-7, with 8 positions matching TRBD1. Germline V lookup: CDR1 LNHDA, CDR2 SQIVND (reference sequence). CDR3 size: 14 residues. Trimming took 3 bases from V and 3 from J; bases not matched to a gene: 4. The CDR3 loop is CASSIQGADYEQYF. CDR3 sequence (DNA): TGTGCCAGTAGTATTCAGGGGGCGGACTACGAGCAGTACTTC.

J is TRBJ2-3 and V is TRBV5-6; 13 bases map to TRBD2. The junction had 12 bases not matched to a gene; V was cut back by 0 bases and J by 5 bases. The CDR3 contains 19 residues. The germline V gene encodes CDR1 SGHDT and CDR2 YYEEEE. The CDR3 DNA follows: TGTGCCAGCAGCTTGGGAACTAGCGGGGGGGCCGGGTCAATAGATACGCAGTATTTT. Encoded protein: CASSLGTSGGAGSIDTQYF.

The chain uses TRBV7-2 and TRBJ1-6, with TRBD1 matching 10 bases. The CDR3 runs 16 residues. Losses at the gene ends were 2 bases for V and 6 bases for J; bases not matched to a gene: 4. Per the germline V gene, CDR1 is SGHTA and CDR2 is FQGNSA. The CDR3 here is CASSLLGQGVNSPLHF. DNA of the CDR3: TGTGCCAGCAGCTTATTAGGACAGGGGGTTAATTCACCCCTCCACTTT.

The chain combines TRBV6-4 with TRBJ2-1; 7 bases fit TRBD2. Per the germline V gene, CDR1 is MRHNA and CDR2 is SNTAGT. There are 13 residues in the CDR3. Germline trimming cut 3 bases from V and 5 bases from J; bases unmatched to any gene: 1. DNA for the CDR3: TGTGCCAGCAGTGAAGCGGGGAACAATGAGCAGTTCTTC. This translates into CASSEAGNNEQFF.

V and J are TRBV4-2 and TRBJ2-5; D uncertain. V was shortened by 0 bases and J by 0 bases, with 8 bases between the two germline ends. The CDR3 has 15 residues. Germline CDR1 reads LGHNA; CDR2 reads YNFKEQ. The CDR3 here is CASSQESQDQETQYF. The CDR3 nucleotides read TGTGCCAGCAGCCAAGAATCGCAGGACCAAGAGACCCAGTACTTC.

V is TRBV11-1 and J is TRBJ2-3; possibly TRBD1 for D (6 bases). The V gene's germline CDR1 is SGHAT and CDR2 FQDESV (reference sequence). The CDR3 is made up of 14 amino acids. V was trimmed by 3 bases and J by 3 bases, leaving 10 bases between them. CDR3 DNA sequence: TGTGCCAGCAGCTTTATCAGGGGAACAGATACGCAGTATTTT. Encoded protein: CASSFIRGTDTQYF. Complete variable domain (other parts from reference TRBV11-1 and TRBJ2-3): EAEVAQSPRYKITEKSQAVAFWCDPISGHATLYWYRQILGQGPELLVQFQDESVVDDSQLPKDRFSAERLKGVDSTLKIQPAELGDSAMYLCASSFIRGTDTQYFGPGTRLTVL.

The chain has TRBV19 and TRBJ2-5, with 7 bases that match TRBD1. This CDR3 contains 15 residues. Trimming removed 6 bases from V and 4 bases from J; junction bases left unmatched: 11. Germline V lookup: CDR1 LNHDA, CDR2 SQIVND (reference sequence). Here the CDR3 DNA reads TGTGCCAGTAGCAATCGGGGACAGTGGACAGAGACCCAGTACTTC. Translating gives CASSNRGQWTETQYF.

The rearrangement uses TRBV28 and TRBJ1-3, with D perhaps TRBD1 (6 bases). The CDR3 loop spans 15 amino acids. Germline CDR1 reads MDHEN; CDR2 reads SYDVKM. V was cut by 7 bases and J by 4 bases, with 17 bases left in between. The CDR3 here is CASTLGGQGGNTIYF. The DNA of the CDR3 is TGTGCCAGCACCTTGGGCGGGCAGGGGGGAAACACCATATATTTT.